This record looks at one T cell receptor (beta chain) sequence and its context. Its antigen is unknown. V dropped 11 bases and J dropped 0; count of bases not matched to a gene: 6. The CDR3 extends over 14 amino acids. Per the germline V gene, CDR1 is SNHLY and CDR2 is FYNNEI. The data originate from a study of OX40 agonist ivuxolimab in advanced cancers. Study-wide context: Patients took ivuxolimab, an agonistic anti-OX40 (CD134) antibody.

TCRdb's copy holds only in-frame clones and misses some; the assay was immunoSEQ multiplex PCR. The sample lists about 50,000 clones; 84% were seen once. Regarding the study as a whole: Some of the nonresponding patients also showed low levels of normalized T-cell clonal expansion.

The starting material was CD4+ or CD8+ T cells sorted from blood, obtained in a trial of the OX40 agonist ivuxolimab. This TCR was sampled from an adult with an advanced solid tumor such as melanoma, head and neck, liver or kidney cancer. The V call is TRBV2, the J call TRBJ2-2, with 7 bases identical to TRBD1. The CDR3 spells CAGWGQTNTGELFF. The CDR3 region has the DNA TGTGCCGGCTGGGGACAGACGAACACCGGGGAGCTGTTTTTT.